The TCR beta chain under discussion was sequenced for a study of blood T cell repertoires in COVID-19. The method was immunoSEQ multiplex PCR; TCRdb's version includes in-frame clones alone and lacks a portion of them. Counted here are some 360,000 clones, roughly 90% occurring once; the ten biggest clones make up around 0.92%. The CDR3 runs to 13 residues. Germline lookup yields CDR1 PRHDT and CDR2 FYEKMQ (reference sequence). This clone was seen just once. Sequence at one end of the junction differs from germline and may be a read error. The specimen was PBMCs or T cells enriched from blood (not recorded which). The chain is built from TRBV13 and TRBJ1-1; the match to TRBD1 covers 8 bases. The sequence was obtained from a woman aged 30 to 39 who had been exposed to COVID-19. This CDR3 reads CASSLGQGREAFF. For the CDR3, the DNA is TGTGCCAGCAGCCTAGGACAGGGCCGTGAAGCTTTCTTT.